The rows below give T cell receptor beta chains drawn from one sample of a study of cytomegalovirus exposure and HLA in healthy donors. Clones were sequenced by immunoSEQ multiplex PCR, and TCRdb holds only the in-frame ones, with some missing. The data contain about 59,000 clones, about 69% of them singletons. Sequencing used PBMCs. Receptors originate from a man aged 25-45 years in good health and CMV-seropositive. Both conserved end residues are part of each CDR3. Fields, in order: V gene, clone size, D gene, J gene, CDR3 DNA, CDR3 protein. D genes are given only for firm matches. Clone size, where shown, is once, few, many, or a class for clones that have expanded.

>TRBV30|.|TRBD2|TRBJ2-7
TGTGCCTGGAGTCCGGGGGGTTCCTCCTACGAGCAGTACTTC
CAWSPGGSSYEQYF
>TRBV27|once|.|TRBJ2-7
TGTGCCAGCGGTTCGGGGGGCGCCTACGAGCAGTACTTC
CASGSGGAYEQYF
>TRBV21-1|.|.|TRBJ1-5
TGTGCCAGCAGCCCACGGGACAACGATAGCAATCAGCCCCAGCATTTT
CASSPRDNDSNQPQHF
>TRBV11-2|.|TRBD1|TRBJ1-2
TGTGCCAGCAGACCCGGGACAGGGGGCTGTGGCTACACCTTC
CASRPGTGGCGYTF
>TRBV5-1|few|.|TRBJ1-1
TGCGCCAGCCTGGGGCAGGGTAACACTGAAGCTTTCTTT
CASLGQGNTEAFF
>TRBV11-2|.|TRBD2|TRBJ2-7
TGTGCCAGCAGCTTAGAACGGGGGGTCGGCTACGAGCAGTACTTC
CASSLERGVGYEQYF
>TRBV10-3|.|.|TRBJ2-7
TGTGCCATCAGTGACTCGACAGTCGGCGAGCAGTACTTC
CAISDSTVGEQYF
>TRBV28|once|.|TRBJ2-6
TGTGCCAGCAGACACAGCTCTGGGGCCAACGTCCTGACTTTC
CASRHSSGANVLTF
>TRBV6-5|few|TRBD1|TRBJ2-7
TGTGCCAGCAGTTCCGACAGGGGCTCCTACGAGCAGTACTTC
CASSSDRGSYEQYF
>TRBV27|once|.|TRBJ2-1
TGTGCCAGGCTAGCCCGGGGTGGTGATGAGCAGTTCTTC
CARLARGGDEQFF
>TRBV7-2|.|TRBD1|TRBJ1-1
TGTGCCAGCAGCTTAGAACCCCCGGGACAGCTGAACACTGAAGCTTTCTTT
CASSLEPPGQLNTEAFF
>TRBV5-1|few|TRBD1|TRBJ1-1
TGCGCCAGCAGCCTGGGACAGAGTGAAGCTTTCTTT
CASSLGQSEAFF
>TRBV19|.|TRBD1|TRBJ1-1
TGTGCCAGTAGTACCGACAGGGACACTGAAGCTTTCTTT
CASSTDRDTEAFF
>TRBV7-2|.|.|TRBJ1-1
TGTGCCAGCAGCCCACGCAGGGTCAGCACTGAAGCTTTCTTT
CASSPRRVSTEAFF
>TRBV7-6|.|.|TRBJ1-5
TGTGCCAGCAGCCCCGGGAGCTACCTTACCACGAATCAGCCCCAGCATTTT
CASSPGSYLTTNQPQHF
>TRBV9|.|TRBD1|TRBJ2-5
TGTGCCAGCAGCGCGGACAGGGGAGGCGAGACCCAGTACTTC
CASSADRGGETQYF
>TRBV29-1|.|TRBD1|TRBJ2-7
TGCAGCGTCGGGGACAGCTTACGTCCCTACGAGCAGTACTTC
CSVGDSLRPYEQYF
>TRBV9|.|TRBD1|TRBJ1-1
TGTGCCAGCAGCCCAAGCCCCGGACAGGAGGGCACTGAAGCTTTCTTT
CASSPSPGQEGTEAFF
>TRBV28|.|.|TRBJ2-7
TGTGCCAGCAGCGGGGGACAGAGCTCCTACGAGCAGTACTTC
CASSGGQSSYEQYF
>TRBV5-1|few|.|TRBJ2-5
TGCGCCAGCAGCCCCCCGGACACACAAGAGACCCAGTACTTC
CASSPPDTQETQYF
>TRBV12-2|.|.|TRBJ2-2
TGTGCAAGTCGCACGGGGGGGACTAGCGGGGCCACCGGGGAGCTGTTTTTT
CASRTGGTSGATGELFF
>TRBV30|few|TRBD2|TRBJ2-3
TGTGCCTGGAGTGGGAGGCGGGGGGGCCCGGATACGCAGTATTTT
CAWSGRRGGPDTQYF
>TRBV4-2|.|TRBD2|TRBJ2-2
TGTGCCAGTTCCTCAGCGGGGGGGCCCCCCGGGGAGCTGTTTTTT
CASSSAGGPPGELFF
>TRBV2|.|.|TRBJ2-7
TGTGCCAGCTGGGCGTTAGTCTACGAGCAGTACTTC
CASWALVYEQYF
>TRBV9|once|TRBD2|TRBJ2-3
TGTGCCAGCAGCGTAACTAGCGGGGGAACAGATACGCAGTATTTT
CASSVTSGGTDTQYF
>TRBV14|.|.|TRBJ1-1
TGTGCCAGCAGCCTTCAGAACACTGAAGCTTTCTTT
CASSLQNTEAFF
>TRBV18|.|.|TRBJ1-1
TGTGCCAGCTCACCAGCAGAAATGAACACTGAAGCTTTCTTT
CASSPAEMNTEAFF
>TRBV2|.|TRBD2|TRBJ2-3
TGTGCCAGCATTCTGGGACTAGCGGTGACCACAGATACGCAGTATTTT
CASILGLAVTTDTQYF
>TRBV15|.|TRBD1|TRBJ2-1
TGTGCCACCAGCAGCGGGGGGACAGGGATGGGGAATGAGCAGTTCTTC
CATSSGGTGMGNEQFF
>TRBV2|few|TRBD1|TRBJ1-5
TGTGCCAGCAGCAGGGACAGGGGTTGGCCTCAGCCCCAGCATTTT
CASSRDRGWPQPQHF
>TRBV4-1|few|TRBD1|TRBJ1-1
TGCGCCAGCAGCCAACCGGGACAGATGAACACTGAAGCTTTCTTT
CASSQPGQMNTEAFF